This T cell receptor (beta chain) stems from a study of radiation and T cells in renal cell carcinoma. As for time point: baseline pretreatment blood. Treatment in this sample: 15 Gy SBRT to primary tumor, nephrectomy 4 weeks later. Blood was sampled at baseline, 2 weeks and 4 weeks after SBRT. This table comes from immunoSEQ multiplex PCR, and its TCRdb copy is limited to in-frame clones, with some not included. The sample lists approximately 45,000 clones, about 80% occurring once. CDR1 and CDR2 from the germline V gene are LNHDA and SQIVND (reference sequence). The ends lost 9 bases at V and 6 bases at J; junction bases unmatched: 5. CDR3 length: 14 residues.

This material consisted of blood, taken from a patient whose treatment included radiotherapy and nephrectomy. The sequence was collected from a woman aged 70-85 years with renal cell carcinoma. The chain employs TRBV19 and TRBJ2-1, with 13 bases matching TRBD2. The CDR3 DNA reads as TGTGCCAGCAGACTAGCGGGGGGCCCCAATGAGCAGTTCTTC. Its protein product is CASRLAGGPNEQFF.